The entry below describes one T cell receptor beta chain. This sample is part of a study of control samples from healthy donors and cancer patients. Produced via immunoSEQ multiplex PCR; TCRdb's table is partial and in-frame only. The sample shows some 130,000 clones, around nine tenths of them seen only once. Trimming removed 0 bases from V and 0 bases from J, with 5 bases in between. The CDR3 contains 14 residues. Per germline, CDR1 SGDLS and CDR2 YYNGEE. What was sequenced was blood. The V gene is TRBV9, the J gene TRBJ2-3; possibly TRBD1 for D (5 bases). This receptor was taken from a man aged 18 to 30 in good health. The CDR3 coding sequence is TGTGCCAGCAGCGTAGAGGGGAGCACAGATACGCAGTATTTT. It codes for CASSVEGSTDTQYF. Together with reference TRBV9 and TRBJ2-3, the CDR3 gives the full variable domain: DSGVTQTPKHLITATGQRVTLRCSPRSGDLSVYWYQQSLDQGLQFLIQYYNGEERAKGNILERFSAQQFPDLHSELNLSSLELGDSALYFCASSVEGSTDTQYFGPGTRLTVL.